The following is a TCR beta chain sequence with its context. Original processing methods: Estimation of nucleated cell counts relied on the amplification of reference gene primers. Using immunoSEQ multiplex PCR, the repertoire was profiled, and TCRdb retains in-frame clones only, with some absent. That table furnishes V, J and clone size, whereas the DNA furnished D and trimming. The sample shows approximately 150,000 clones, about four fifths of them seen only once. The data belong to a study of blood T cell repertoires in COVID-19. Study at large: COVID-19 samples, acute and convalescent, were from the United States, Italy and Spain. Sample material is recorded as cDNA or gDNA derived from T cells, B-cell-depleted T cells, or PBMCs.

Germline assignment: CDR1 GTSNPN and CDR2 SVGIG (reference sequence). The V gene lost 3 bases and the J gene lost 4 bases, with 21 bases spanning the gap. This CDR3 is built from 17 residues. This clonotype was sampled from a woman aged 70-85 years with acute or convalescent COVID-19. The chain has TRBV30 and TRBJ2-2; TRBD2 is a possible D gene (7 bases). Sequenced material: peripheral blood. The CDR3 coding sequence is TGTGCCTGGAGCGGAGGATCGGGGGGCGCGGTCACCGGGGAGCTGTTTTTT. It codes for CAWSGGSGGAVTGELFF.